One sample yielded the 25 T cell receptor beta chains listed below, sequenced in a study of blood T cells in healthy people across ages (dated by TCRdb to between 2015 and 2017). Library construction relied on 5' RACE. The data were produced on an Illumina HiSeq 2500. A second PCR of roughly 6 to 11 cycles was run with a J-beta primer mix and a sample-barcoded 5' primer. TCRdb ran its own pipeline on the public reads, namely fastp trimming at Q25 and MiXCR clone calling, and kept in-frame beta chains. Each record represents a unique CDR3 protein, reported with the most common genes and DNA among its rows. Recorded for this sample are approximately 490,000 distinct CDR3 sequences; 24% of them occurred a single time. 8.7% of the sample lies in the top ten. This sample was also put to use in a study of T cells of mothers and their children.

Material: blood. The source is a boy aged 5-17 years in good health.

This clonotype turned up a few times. CDR3 sequence reads: CASSPKGQGLGSQHF. In DNA, the CDR3 is TGTGCCAGCAGCCCCAAGGGACAGGGCCTCGGCTCGCAGCATTTT. The rearrangement uses TRBV7-2 and TRBJ1-5; 9 nucleotides line up with TRBD1. This CDR3 contains 15 residues. V shed 5 bases, J shed 13 bases, and the junction held 15 bases outside the gene matches. From germline, CDR1 is SGHTA and CDR2 FQGNSA.

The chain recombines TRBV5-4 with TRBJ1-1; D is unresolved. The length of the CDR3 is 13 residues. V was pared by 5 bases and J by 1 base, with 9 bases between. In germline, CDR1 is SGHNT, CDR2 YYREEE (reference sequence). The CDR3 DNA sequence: TGTGCCAGCAGGAGAACGGAGAACACTGAAGCTTTCTTT. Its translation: CASRRTENTEAFF.

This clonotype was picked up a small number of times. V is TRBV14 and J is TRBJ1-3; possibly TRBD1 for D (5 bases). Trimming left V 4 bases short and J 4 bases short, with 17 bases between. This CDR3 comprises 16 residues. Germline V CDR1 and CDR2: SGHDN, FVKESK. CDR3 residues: CASSPRTAGRGNTIYF. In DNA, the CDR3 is TGTGCCAGCAGCCCCAGGACCGCAGGGAGAGGAAACACCATATATTTT.

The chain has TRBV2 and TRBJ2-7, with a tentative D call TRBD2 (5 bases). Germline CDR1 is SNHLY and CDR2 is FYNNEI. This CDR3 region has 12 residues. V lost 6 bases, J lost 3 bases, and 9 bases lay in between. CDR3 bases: TGTGCCAGCAGGGAGGACTTCTACGAGCAGTACTTC. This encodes CASREDFYEQYF.

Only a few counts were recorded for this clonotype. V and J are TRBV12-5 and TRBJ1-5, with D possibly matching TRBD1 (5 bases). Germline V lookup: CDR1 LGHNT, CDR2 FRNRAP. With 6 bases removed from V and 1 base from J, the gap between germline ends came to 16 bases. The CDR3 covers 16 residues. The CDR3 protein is CASGLRQTVSNQPQHF. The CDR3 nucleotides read TGTGCTAGTGGCCTGAGACAGACCGTAAGCAATCAGCCCCAGCATTTT.

The CDR3 spells CASSLADRSYEQYF. The DNA for the CDR3 is TGTGCCAGCAGCCTCGCCGACAGATCCTACGAGCAGTACTTC. This rearrangement joins TRBV5-8 to TRBJ2-7, with a weak D call TRBD1 (5 bases). Trimming removed 4 bases from V and 1 base from J, with 12 bases in between. Germline assignment: CDR1 SGHTS and CDR2 YDEGEE. This CDR3 spans 14 amino acids.

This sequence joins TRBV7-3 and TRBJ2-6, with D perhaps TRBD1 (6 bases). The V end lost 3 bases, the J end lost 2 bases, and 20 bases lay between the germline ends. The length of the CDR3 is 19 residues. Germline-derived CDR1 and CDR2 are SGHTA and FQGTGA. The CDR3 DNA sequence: TGTGCCAGCAGCTTCCCCAGGGCCCAACAGGGACCTGGGGCCAACGTCCTGACTTTC. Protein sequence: CASSFPRAQQGPGANVLTF. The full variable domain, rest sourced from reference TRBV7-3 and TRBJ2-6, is GAGVSQTPSNKVTEKGKYVELRCDPISGHTALYWYRQSLGQGPEFLIYFQGTGAADDSGLPNDRFFAVRPEGSVSTLKIQRTERGDSAVYLCASSFPRAQQGPGANVLTFGAGSRLTVL.

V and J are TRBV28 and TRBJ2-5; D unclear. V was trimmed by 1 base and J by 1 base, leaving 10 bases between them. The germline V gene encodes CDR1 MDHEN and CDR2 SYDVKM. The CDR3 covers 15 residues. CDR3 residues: CASSLSSAAQETQYF. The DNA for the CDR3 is TGTGCCAGCAGTTTATCTTCCGCAGCCCAAGAGACCCAGTACTTC. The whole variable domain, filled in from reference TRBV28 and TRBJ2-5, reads DVKVTQSSRYLVKRTGEKVFLECVQDMDHENMFWYRQDPGLGLRLIYFSYDVKMKEKGDIPEGYSVSREKKERFSLILESASTNQTSMYLCASSLSSAAQETQYFGPGTRLLVL.

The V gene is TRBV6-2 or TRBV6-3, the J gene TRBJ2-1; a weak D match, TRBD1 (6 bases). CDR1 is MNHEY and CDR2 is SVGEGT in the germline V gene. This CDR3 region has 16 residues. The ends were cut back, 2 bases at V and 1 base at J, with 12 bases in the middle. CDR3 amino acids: CASSYPGHGSYNEQFF. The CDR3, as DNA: TGTGCCAGCAGTTACCCGGGACATGGATCCTACAATGAGCAGTTCTTC.

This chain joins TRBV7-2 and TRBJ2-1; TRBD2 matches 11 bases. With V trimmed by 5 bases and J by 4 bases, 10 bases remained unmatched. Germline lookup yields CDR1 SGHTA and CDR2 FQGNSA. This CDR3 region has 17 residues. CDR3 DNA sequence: TGTGCCAGCAGCCTACGGCGAACTAGCGGGAGTTACAATGAGCAGTTCTTC. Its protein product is CASSLRRTSGSYNEQFF.

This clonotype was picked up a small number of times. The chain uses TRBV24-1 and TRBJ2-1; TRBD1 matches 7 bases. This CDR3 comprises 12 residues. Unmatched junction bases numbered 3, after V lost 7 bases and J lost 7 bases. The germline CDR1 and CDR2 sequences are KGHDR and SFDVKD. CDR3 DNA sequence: TGTGCCACCAGGACAGGGCTGAATGAGCAGTTCTTC. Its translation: CATRTGLNEQFF.

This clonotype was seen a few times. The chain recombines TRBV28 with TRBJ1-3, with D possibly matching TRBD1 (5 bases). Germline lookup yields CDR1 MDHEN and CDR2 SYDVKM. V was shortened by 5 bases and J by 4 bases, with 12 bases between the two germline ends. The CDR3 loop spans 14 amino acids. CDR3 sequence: CASSIRDGGNTIYF. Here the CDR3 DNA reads TGTGCCAGCAGTATCCGGGACGGAGGAAACACCATATATTTT.

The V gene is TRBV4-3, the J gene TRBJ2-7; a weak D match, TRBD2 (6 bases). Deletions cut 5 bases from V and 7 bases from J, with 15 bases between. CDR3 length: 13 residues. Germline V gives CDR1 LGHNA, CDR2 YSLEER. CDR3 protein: CASSTRLGGEQYF. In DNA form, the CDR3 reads TGCGCCAGCAGCACTCGATTGGGGGGTGAGCAGTACTTC.

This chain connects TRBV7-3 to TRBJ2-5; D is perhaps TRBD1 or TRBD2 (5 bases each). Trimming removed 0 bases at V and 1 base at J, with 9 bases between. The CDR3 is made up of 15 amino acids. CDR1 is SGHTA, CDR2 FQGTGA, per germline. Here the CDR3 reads CASSLTPGPQETQYF. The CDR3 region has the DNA TGTGCCAGCAGCTTAACCCCGGGGCCCCAAGAGACCCAGTACTTC.

The CDR3, as DNA: TGCGCCAGCAGCCAAGATGGCCACAACACCTATGGCTACACCTTC. Protein product: CASSQDGHNTYGYTF. The chain joins TRBV4-3 to TRBJ1-2; D remains unclear. V lost 0 bases and J lost 4, with 12 bases in between. The CDR3 runs 15 residues. Germline V gene sequence: CDR1 LGHNA, CDR2 YSLEER.

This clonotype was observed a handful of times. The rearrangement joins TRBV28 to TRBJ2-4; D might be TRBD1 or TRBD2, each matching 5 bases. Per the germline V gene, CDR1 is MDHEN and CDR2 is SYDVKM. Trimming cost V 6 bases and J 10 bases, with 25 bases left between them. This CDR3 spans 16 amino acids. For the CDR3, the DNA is TGTGCCAGCAGCTCACCGGGACGGGGCCTGTTTTTAATTCAGTACTTC. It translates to CASSSPGRGLFLIQYF.

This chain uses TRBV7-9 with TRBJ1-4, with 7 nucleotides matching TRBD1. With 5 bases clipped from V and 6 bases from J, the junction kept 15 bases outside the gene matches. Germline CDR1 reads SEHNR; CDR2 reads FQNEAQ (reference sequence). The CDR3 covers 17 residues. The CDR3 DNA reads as TGTGCCAGCAGCCTTTCGACAGGGAGCCCCCAGGATGAAAAACTGTTTTTT. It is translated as CASSLSTGSPQDEKLFF.

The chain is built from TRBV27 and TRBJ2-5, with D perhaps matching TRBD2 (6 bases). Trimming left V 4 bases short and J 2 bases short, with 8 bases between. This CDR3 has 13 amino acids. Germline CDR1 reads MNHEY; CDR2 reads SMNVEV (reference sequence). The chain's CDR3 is CASSWRDQETQYF. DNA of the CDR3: TGTGCCAGCAGTTGGCGGGATCAAGAGACCCAGTACTTC.

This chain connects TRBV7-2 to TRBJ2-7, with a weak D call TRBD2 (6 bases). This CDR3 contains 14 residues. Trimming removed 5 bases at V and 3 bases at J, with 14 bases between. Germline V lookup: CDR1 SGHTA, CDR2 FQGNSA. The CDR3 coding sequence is TGTGCCAGCAGCCGTATTGGAGGGGACTACGAGCAGTACTTC. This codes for CASSRIGGDYEQYF.

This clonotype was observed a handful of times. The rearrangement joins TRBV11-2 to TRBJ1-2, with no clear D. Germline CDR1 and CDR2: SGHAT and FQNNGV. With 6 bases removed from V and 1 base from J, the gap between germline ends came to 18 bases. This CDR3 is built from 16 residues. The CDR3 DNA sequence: TGTGCCAGCAGTTCCCAACAGACTAGACATAACTATGGCTACACCTTC. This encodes CASSSQQTRHNYGYTF. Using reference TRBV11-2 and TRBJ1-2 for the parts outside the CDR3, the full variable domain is EAGVAQSPRYKIIEKRQSVAFWCNPISGHATLYWYQQILGQGPKLLIQFQNNGVVDDSQLPKDRFSAERLKGVDSTLKIQPAKLEDSAVYLCASSSQQTRHNYGYTFGSGTRLTVV.

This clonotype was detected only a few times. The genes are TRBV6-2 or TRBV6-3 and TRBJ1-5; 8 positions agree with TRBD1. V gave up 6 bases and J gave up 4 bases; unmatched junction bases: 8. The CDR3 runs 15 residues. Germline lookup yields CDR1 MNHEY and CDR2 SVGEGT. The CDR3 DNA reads TGTGCCAGCAGCGAGACAGGGGTCAGAAATCAGCCCCAGCATTTT. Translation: CASSETGVRNQPQHF.

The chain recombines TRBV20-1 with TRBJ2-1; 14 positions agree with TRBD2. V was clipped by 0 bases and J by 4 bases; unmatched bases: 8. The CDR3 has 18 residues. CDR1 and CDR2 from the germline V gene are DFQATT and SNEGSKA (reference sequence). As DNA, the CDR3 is TGCAGTGCTAGAGAGGAGACTAGCGGGAGGGCCTCTTACAATGAGCAGTTCTTC. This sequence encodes CSAREETSGRASYNEQFF.

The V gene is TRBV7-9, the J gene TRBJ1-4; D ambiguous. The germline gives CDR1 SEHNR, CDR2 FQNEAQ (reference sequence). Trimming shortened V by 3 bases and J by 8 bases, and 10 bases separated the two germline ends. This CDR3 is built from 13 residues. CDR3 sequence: CASSFGRSEKLFF. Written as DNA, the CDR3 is TGTGCCAGCAGCTTTGGCAGGAGCGAAAAACTGTTTTTT.

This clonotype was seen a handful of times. CDR3 in DNA: TGCAGTGCAAGGGACAGGGTAAACCAATGGGAAAAACTGTTTTTT. Translating gives CSARDRVNQWEKLFF. The chain has TRBV20-1 and TRBJ1-4, with 9 positions matching TRBD1. Germline V CDR1 and CDR2: DFQATT, SNEGSKA (reference sequence). Trimming removed 6 bases from V and 8 bases from J; junction bases left unmatched: 13. The length of the CDR3 is 15 residues.

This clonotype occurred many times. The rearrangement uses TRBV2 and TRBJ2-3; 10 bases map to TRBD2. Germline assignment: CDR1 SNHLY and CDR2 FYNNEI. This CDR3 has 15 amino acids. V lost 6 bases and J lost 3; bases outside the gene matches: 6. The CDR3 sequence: CASRAQTSGTDTQYF. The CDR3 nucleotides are TGTGCCAGCAGGGCCCAGACTAGCGGGACAGATACGCAGTATTTT.